The 8 T cell receptor beta chains presented below share a single source sample, sequenced in a study of beta chain features in type 1 diabetes. As every portion of the isolated RNA was reverse transcribed, the sequencing read expressed TCRB transcripts. Clones were read by immunoSEQ multiplex PCR, and TCRdb kept only the in-frame ones, dropping some. The table has roughly 250,000 clones, around 10% seen once. Sequencing input: naive CD4+ T cells from blood. These receptors were collected from a woman under 30 in good health.

J is TRBJ1-1 and V is TRBV19; TRBD1 is a possible D gene (6 bases). CDR3 size: 13 residues. Germline V gene sequence: CDR1 LNHDA, CDR2 SQIVND (reference sequence). The V end lost 6 bases, the J end lost 4 bases, and 12 bases lay between the germline ends. In DNA, the CDR3 is TGTGCCAGTAGCGGGGGGCAGGGCACTGAAGCTTTCTTT. It is translated as CASSGGQGTEAFF. Variable domain in full (rest from reference TRBV19 and TRBJ1-1): DGGITQSPKYLFRKEGQNVTLSCEQNLNHDAMYWYRQDPGQGLRLIYYSQIVNDFQKGDIAEGYSVSREKKESFPLTVTSAQKNPTAFYLCASSGGQGTEAFFGQGTRLTVV.

This rearrangement joins TRBV19 to TRBJ1-2; 7 nucleotides align to TRBD1. Germline trimming cut 7 bases from V and 3 bases from J; bases unmatched to any gene: 8. Per germline, CDR1 LNHDA and CDR2 SQIVND (reference sequence). The CDR3 sequence is 14 residues long. The CDR3 region is CASTKRGQYYGYTF. In DNA, the CDR3 is TGTGCCAGTACTAAACGGGGACAGTACTATGGCTACACCTTC.

The chain couples TRBV7-9 to TRBJ1-4; TRBD1 matches 8 bases. J gave up 1 base and V 5 bases, and 3 bases lay outside the gene matches. The CDR3 runs to 15 residues. CDR1 is SEHNR, CDR2 FQNEAQ, per germline (reference sequence). The CDR3 sequence: CASSEDRGTNEKLFF. In DNA form, the CDR3 reads TGTGCCAGCAGCGAAGACAGGGGAACTAATGAAAAACTGTTTTTT.

The sample holds a few counts of this clone. This chain connects TRBV15 to TRBJ2-1, with TRBD2 as a possible D gene (6 bases). The CDR3 has 11 amino acids. From germline, CDR1 is LNHNV and CDR2 YYDKDF (reference sequence). V was shortened by 1 base and J by 13 bases, with 8 bases between the two germline ends. CDR3 protein: CATSRATRQFF. DNA of the CDR3: TGTGCCACCAGCAGAGCGACTAGACAGTTCTTC.

The chain recombines TRBV11-2 with TRBJ2-1; perhaps TRBD2 as D (5 bases). CDR1 is SGHAT, CDR2 FQNNGV, per germline. CDR3 length: 15 amino acids. V lost 2 bases and J lost 9, with 17 bases in between. CDR3 coding DNA: TGTGCCAGCAGCTTACCGGGCGGGTCGTTAGGTGAGCAGTTCTTC. It is translated as CASSLPGGSLGEQFF.

This clone was detected a few times. The J gene is TRBJ2-5, the V gene TRBV6-6, with 13 nucleotides matching TRBD2. J was trimmed by 9 bases and V by 5 bases; bases with no gene match: 3. The CDR3 has 13 residues. Germline V gives CDR1 MNHNY, CDR2 SVGAGI (reference sequence). The CDR3 DNA reads as TGTGCCAGCAGTGTCACTAGCGGGGGGGCCCAGTACTTC. Translation: CASSVTSGGAQYF.

This clone showed up just a few times. This chain connects TRBV19 to TRBJ2-5; the D gene is possibly TRBD2 (7 bases). The length of the CDR3 is 16 residues. The germline CDR1 and CDR2 sequences are LNHDA and SQIVND (reference sequence). V was clipped by 5 bases and J by 4 bases, with 20 bases between them. The CDR3 spells CASSAPGGMRGETQYF. DNA for the CDR3: TGTGCCAGTAGTGCGCCGGGGGGCATGAGGGGAGAGACCCAGTACTTC.

CDR3 amino acids: CASSLADEQFF. The DNA for the CDR3 is TGTGCCAGCAGCTTAGCGGATGAGCAGTTCTTC. The chain carries TRBV5-4 and TRBJ2-1; D is possibly TRBD2 (5 bases). The CDR3 consists of 11 residues. Trimming took off 2 bases at V and 8 bases at J, with 5 bases between the two ends. CDR1 and CDR2 (germline): SGHNT, YYREEE (reference sequence).